The clone carrying this T cell receptor beta chain appeared many times. Its antigen is unknown. This sample was included in a study of T cells in Graves' hyperthyroidism and ophthalmopathy. About the study: Peripheral blood was drawn at first diagnosis, prior to all treatment. Study results and limitations: In validation, the model predicted ophthalmopathy. These predictions came a median about 6.5 months before onset.

Each diagnosis drew on symptoms, thyroxine, TRAb, thyroid ultrasound and orbital computed tomography findings. The PBMCs studied were ones that came from 10 ml fresh peripheral blood. J gave up 4 bases and V 6 bases, and 5 bases lay outside the gene matches. This CDR3 is built from 15 residues. CDR1 and CDR2 (germline): MNHNS, SASEGT. Authors of the study amplified TCR beta CDR3 regions from RNA transcripts. Researchers ran a first-round RT-PCR on the TCR CDR3 using the HTBI primer set. TCRdb called the multiplex PCR reads again in MiXCR, with one record for every CDR3 protein. The sample has 690,000 or so distinct CDR3 sequences, about 17% seen once; the top ten hold roughly a sixth.

V and J are TRBV6-1 and TRBJ2-1, with 11 bases lining up with TRBD2. Sequencing input: blood. This TCR was sampled from a woman aged 50 to 65 with Graves' hyperthyroidism that later progressed to Graves' ophthalmopathy. DNA of the CDR3: TGTGCCAGCAGCGGCGTAGCGGGGGGGTACAATGAGCAGTTCTTC. This encodes CASSGVAGGYNEQFF.